Presented here are 8 T cell receptor beta chains from one specimen sequenced in a study of shared clonotypes between healthy human individuals. Cells designated naive CD8 were CD45RO-negative and were positively selected for CCR7, with terminally differentiated effector memory CD45RA+ cells excluded. Method: immunoSEQ multiplex PCR; TCRdb's copy keeps in-frame clones and lacks some. The table records just over 2,000,000 clones, 85% to 95% of them present only once. The sequenced material came from naive CD8+ T cells sorted from blood. All receptors derive from a man between 18 and 29 years old in good health.

This clone was picked up one time. This sequence joins TRBV7-9 and TRBJ2-7; possibly TRBD1 for D (7 bases). Between the trimmed V and J ends, which lost 3 bases and 13 bases, there was a span of 16 bases. The CDR3 totals 12 residues. CDR1 and CDR2 (germline): SEHNR, FQNEAQ (reference sequence). For the CDR3, the DNA is TGTGCCAGCAGCTTGGGCGGGACAGCTTCTTACTTC. This encodes CASSLGGTASYF.

This chain links TRBV7-9 with TRBJ2-3; D gene ambiguous. The CDR3 has 15 amino acids. CDR1 SEHNR and CDR2 FQNEAQ come from the germline V gene (reference sequence). Trimming left V 5 bases short and J 3 bases short, with 15 bases between. CDR3 amino acids: CASSNIEVITDTQYF. Written as DNA, the CDR3 is TGTGCCAGCAGCAATATCGAGGTGATAACAGATACGCAGTATTTT.

The table lists this clone with a count of one. This chain links TRBV18 with TRBJ2-7; the match to TRBD2 covers 7 bases. The junction had 9 bases not matched to a gene; V was cut back by 2 bases and J by 2 bases. The length of the CDR3 is 16 residues. Germline lookup yields CDR1 KGHSH and CDR2 LQKENI. CDR3 loop: CASSPLAGTTTYEQYF. Written as DNA, the CDR3 is TGTGCCAGCTCACCATTAGCGGGCACAACTACCTACGAGCAGTACTTC. The full variable domain, with the rest looked up from reference TRBV18 and TRBJ2-7, is NAGVMQNPRHLVRRRGQEARLRCSPMKGHSHVYWYRQLPEEGLKFMVYLQKENIIDESGMPKERFSAEFPKEGPSILRIQQVVRGDSAAYFCASSPLAGTTTYEQYFGPGTRLTVT.

The V call is TRBV27, the J call TRBJ2-5, with a possible D match to TRBD2 (6 bases). This CDR3 comprises 15 residues. CDR1 MNHEY and CDR2 SMNVEV come from the germline V gene (reference sequence). V gave up 1 base and J gave up 3 bases, with 12 bases separating them. The CDR3, as DNA: TGTGCCAGCAGTTTATTTGGGGGGAGTAAAGAGACCCAGTACTTC. It codes for CASSLFGGSKETQYF.

The V and J genes are TRBV7-8 and TRBJ2-1, with 9 bases aligning to TRBD2. CDR3 length: 16 residues. Trimming cost V 4 bases and J 9 bases; bases outside gene matches: 13. Looked up from germline, CDR1 is SGHVS and CDR2 is FQNEAQ. The CDR3 DNA is TGTGCCAGCAGCTACCCCGGGACTAGCAGGCGAGGTGAGCAGTTCTTC. Translating gives CASSYPGTSRRGEQFF.

V is TRBV11-2 and J is TRBJ1-1; no definite D call. The CDR3 has 18 amino acids. Per the germline V gene, CDR1 is SGHAT and CDR2 is FQNNGV. V dropped 0 bases and J dropped 0 bases, with 17 bases sitting between them. The CDR3 DNA is TGTGCCAGCAGCTTAGAGCCCGGGAGAACGAGTATGAACACTGAAGCTTTCTTT. It is translated as CASSLEPGRTSMNTEAFF. Variable domain in full (rest from reference TRBV11-2 and TRBJ1-1): EAGVAQSPRYKIIEKRQSVAFWCNPISGHATLYWYQQILGQGPKLLIQFQNNGVVDDSQLPKDRFSAERLKGVDSTLKIQPAKLEDSAVYLCASSLEPGRTSMNTEAFFGQGTRLTVV.

Details on this clone: Other DNA variants within this sample encode the same CDR3. This chain connects TRBV30 to TRBJ2-3, with D uncertain. Trimming removed 1 base at V and 4 bases at J, with 3 bases between. The CDR3 is made up of 11 amino acids. Germline CDR1 GTSNPN, CDR2 SVGIG (reference sequence). The CDR3 loop reads CAWSAADTQYF. In nucleotides, the CDR3 is TGTGCCTGGAGTGCCGCAGATACGCAGTATTTT.

Here the CDR3 reads CASSTGVANEKLFF. The CDR3 DNA sequence: TGCGCCAGCAGTACCGGGGTGGCTAATGAAAAACTGTTTTTT. The chain recombines TRBV4-3 with TRBJ1-4; D not certain. There are 14 residues in the CDR3. Looked up from germline, CDR1 is LGHNA and CDR2 is YSLEER. With 6 bases removed from V and 3 bases from J, the gap between germline ends came to 11 bases.